The 8 T cell receptor beta chains below come from one sample, sequenced in a study of cytomegalovirus exposure and HLA in healthy donors. 13 Jbeta primers and 60 Vbeta primers were used for the PCR. Only in-frame clones appear in the TCRdb table, and some are missing; sequencing was by immunoSEQ multiplex PCR. This sample has about 160,000 clones, with approximately 80% found just once. The sample was PBMCs. All receptors derive from a man aged 30-40 years in good health and CMV-seronegative.

V and J are TRBV4-3 and TRBJ2-5, with 10 positions matching TRBD2. The junction had 11 bases not matched to a gene; V was cut back by 3 bases and J by 4 bases. This CDR3 spans 17 amino acids. CDR1 and CDR2 (germline): LGHNA, YSLEER. CDR3 nucleotide sequence: TGCGCCAGCAGCCAGAGTATAGCGGGGGGAATGGGAGAGACCCAGTACTTC. As protein: CASSQSIAGGMGETQYF.

The V gene is TRBV11-3, the J gene TRBJ2-2; D is perhaps TRBD2 (6 bases). CDR3 size: 15 residues. Germline lookup yields CDR1 SGHNT and CDR2 YENEEA. Deletions cut 1 base from V and 4 bases from J, with 10 bases between. CDR3 region: CASSLGGSGTGELFF. The CDR3 nucleotides read TGTGCCAGCAGCTTAGGGGGTAGCGGCACCGGGGAGCTGTTTTTT.

This clone was counted only a few times. The V call is TRBV28, the J call TRBJ2-2, with 10 bases that match TRBD2. After removal of 8 bases from V and 1 base from J, the junction contained 7 bases not matched to a gene. CDR3 length equals 16 residues. The germline V gene has CDR1 MDHEN and CDR2 SYDVKM. Written as DNA, the CDR3 is TGTGCCAGCGTTCTAAGCGGGGGGGTGAACACCGGGGAGCTGTTTTTT. Translation: CASVLSGGVNTGELFF.

This clone turned up a few times. The J gene is TRBJ2-1, the V gene TRBV19; unclear D gene. The germline CDR1 and CDR2 sequences are LNHDA and SQIVND (reference sequence). The V and J ends lost 4 bases and 4 bases respectively, with 8 bases between them. The CDR3 spans 13 residues. The CDR3 sequence is CASSTLSYNEQFF. The CDR3 DNA reads as TGTGCCAGTAGTACCCTCTCTTACAATGAGCAGTTCTTC.

The rearrangement links TRBV11-2 to TRBJ2-3, with 7 bases aligning to TRBD2. V lost 5 bases to trimming and J lost 6 bases; unmatched junction nucleotides: 11. CDR3 size: 15 residues. Germline loops: CDR1 SGHAT, CDR2 FQNNGV. CDR3 loop: CASSLSGTERDTQYF. The DNA for the CDR3 is TGTGCCAGCAGCCTAAGCGGGACGGAAAGGGATACGCAGTATTTT.

This clone was counted a few times. V is TRBV7-2 and J is TRBJ1-5, with no clear D. Germline CDR1 and CDR2: SGHTA and FQGNSA. The CDR3 has 14 amino acids. V lost 4 bases and J 2 bases, leaving 9 bases between the germline ends. In nucleotides, the CDR3 is TGTGCCAGCAGCTCCGGGTCCGGCAATCAGCCCCAGCATTTT. It encodes CASSSGSGNQPQHF. Full variable domain (rest looked up from reference TRBV7-2 and TRBJ1-5): GAGVSQSPSNKVTEKGKDVELRCDPISGHTALYWYRQSLGQGLEFLIYFQGNSAPDKSGLPSDRFSAERTGGSVSTLTIQRTQQEDSAVYLCASSSGSGNQPQHFGDGTRLSIL.

The rearrangement links TRBV6-5 to TRBJ2-5; tentatively, D is TRBD1 (6 bases). Germline CDR1 and CDR2: MNHEY and SVGAGI. V lost 4 bases and J 2 bases, leaving 11 bases between the germline ends. This CDR3 is 14 amino acids long. As DNA, the CDR3 is TGTGCCAGCAGTTCACAAACAGGGCAAGAGACCCAGTACTTC. Translated, it gives CASSSQTGQETQYF.

The CDR3 DNA sequence: TGCGCCAGCAGCCTAGGGACTTACAATGAGCAGTTCTTC. It yields the protein CASSLGTYNEQFF. The rearrangement uses TRBV5-1 and TRBJ2-1, with D possibly TRBD2 on 6 matching bases. The CDR3 extends over 13 amino acids. Trimming pared 4 bases from V and 4 bases from J, leaving 9 bases between. Germline V gives CDR1 SGHRS, CDR2 YFSETQ.